A selection of T cell receptor beta chains follows, all from one sample in a study of blood T cell repertoires in COVID-19. Here immunoSEQ multiplex PCR was the method, and the copy in TCRdb shows in-frame clones only, minus some. The data hold some 300,000 clones, with more than 75% observed a single time. The sample comprised peripheral blood. The receptors stem from a man in his 70s with acute or convalescent COVID-19. Each CDR3 is given with its conserved first and last residue. Each record gives: J gene, CDR3 length, clone size, D gene, V gene, CDR3 protein, CDR3 DNA. D genes are given only for firm matches. Size is omitted from some rows. Given values are once, few, many or a class for expanded clones.

J gene: TRBJ1-2
CDR3 length: 15
clone size: .
D gene: .
V gene: TRBV9
CDR3 protein: CASSVGAEPHYGYTF
CDR3 DNA: TGTGCCAGCAGCGTAGGGGCCGAACCGCACTATGGCTACACCTTC

J gene: TRBJ2-2
CDR3 length: 17
clone size: .
D gene: .
V gene: TRBV28
CDR3 protein: CASSLIWGQKNTGELFF
CDR3 DNA: TGTGCCAGCAGTTTAATCTGGGGGCAGAAGAACACCGGGGAGCTGTTTTTT

J gene: TRBJ2-3
CDR3 length: 16
clone size: .
D gene: .
V gene: TRBV18
CDR3 protein: CASSVTTQVHTDTQYF
CDR3 DNA: TGTGCCAGCTCAGTCACTACACAGGTACACACAGATACGCAGTATTTT

J gene: TRBJ1-2
CDR3 length: 14
clone size: .
D gene: .
V gene: TRBV5-4
CDR3 protein: CASSLAARGYGYTF
CDR3 DNA: TGTGCCAGCAGCTTGGCCGCTAGGGGTTATGGCTACACCTTC

J gene: TRBJ2-5
CDR3 length: 13
clone size: .
D gene: .
V gene: TRBV7-3
CDR3 protein: CASSLRYQETQYF
CDR3 DNA: TGTGCCAGCAGCTTACGGTACCAAGAGACCCAGTACTTC

J gene: TRBJ2-5
CDR3 length: 13
clone size: .
D gene: TRBD2
V gene: TRBV5-4
CDR3 protein: CASSWGLSETQYF
CDR3 DNA: TGTGCCAGCAGCTGGGGACTATCGGAGACCCAGTACTTC

J gene: TRBJ1-6
CDR3 length: 14
clone size: few
D gene: .
V gene: TRBV9
CDR3 protein: CASSLGAGDSPLHF
CDR3 DNA: TGTGCCAGCAGCCTAGGGGCAGGGGATTCACCCCTCCACTTT

J gene: TRBJ1-5
CDR3 length: 14
clone size: .
D gene: .
V gene: TRBV19
CDR3 protein: CASSRPLEDQPQHF
CDR3 DNA: TGTGCCAGTAGTAGGCCCCTGGAGGATCAGCCCCAGCATTTT

J gene: TRBJ2-7
CDR3 length: 14
clone size: .
D gene: .
V gene: TRBV7-9
CDR3 protein: CASSPTLSSYEQYF
CDR3 DNA: TGTGCCAGCAGCCCGACTCTTAGCTCCTACGAGCAGTACTTC

J gene: TRBJ2-1
CDR3 length: 14
clone size: .
D gene: TRBD2
V gene: TRBV7-2
CDR3 protein: CASRSNGAGVEQFF
CDR3 DNA: TGTGCCAGCAGATCCAACGGGGCGGGGGTTGAGCAGTTCTTC

J gene: TRBJ2-1
CDR3 length: 15
clone size: .
D gene: TRBD1
V gene: TRBV3-1/TRBV3-2
CDR3 protein: CASSQGNRGIHEQFF
CDR3 DNA: TGTGCCAGCAGCCAAGGAAACAGGGGTATCCATGAGCAGTTCTTC

J gene: TRBJ2-7
CDR3 length: 16
clone size: .
D gene: .
V gene: TRBV6-6
CDR3 protein: CASSYSKGISIYEQYF
CDR3 DNA: TGTGCCAGCAGTTACTCGAAGGGGATTAGCATCTACGAGCAGTACTTC

J gene: TRBJ2-4
CDR3 length: 12
clone size: .
D gene: .
V gene: TRBV30
CDR3 protein: CAWSVLLGHQYF
CDR3 DNA: TGTGCCTGGAGTGTACTGCTAGGCCATCAGTACTTC

J gene: TRBJ2-7
CDR3 length: 16
clone size: .
D gene: TRBD2
V gene: TRBV2
CDR3 protein: CASSTGLAGISYEQYF
CDR3 DNA: TGTGCCAGCAGTACCGGACTAGCGGGTATCTCCTACGAGCAGTACTTC

J gene: TRBJ1-1
CDR3 length: 15
clone size: .
D gene: .
V gene: TRBV5-1
CDR3 protein: CASSLEAAGPREAFF
CDR3 DNA: TGCGCCAGCAGCTTGGAGGCGGCGGGGCCGAGAGAAGCTTTCTTT

J gene: TRBJ2-3
CDR3 length: 15
clone size: .
D gene: TRBD1
V gene: TRBV2
CDR3 protein: CASSGQGQGADTQYF
CDR3 DNA: TGTGCCAGCAGTGGCCAGGGACAGGGGGCAGATACGCAGTATTTT

J gene: TRBJ2-5
CDR3 length: 14
clone size: .
D gene: .
V gene: TRBV4-2
CDR3 protein: CASSQLRGEETQYF
CDR3 DNA: TGTGCCAGCAGCCAACTTCGCGGGGAAGAGACCCAGTACTTC

J gene: TRBJ2-3
CDR3 length: 14
clone size: .
D gene: .
V gene: TRBV28
CDR3 protein: CASTARGYTDTQYF
CDR3 DNA: TGTGCCAGCACGGCAAGGGGGTACACAGATACGCAGTATTTT

J gene: TRBJ2-2
CDR3 length: 16
clone size: .
D gene: TRBD1
V gene: TRBV10-1
CDR3 protein: CASSVGRGQRTGELFF
CDR3 DNA: TGCGCCAGCAGTGTAGGTAGGGGGCAACGCACCGGGGAGCTGTTTTTT

J gene: TRBJ2-3
CDR3 length: 16
clone size: .
D gene: TRBD2
V gene: TRBV9
CDR3 protein: CASSLGTSGNTDTQYF
CDR3 DNA: TGTGCCAGCAGCCTCGGGACTAGCGGAAACACAGATACGCAGTATTTT

J gene: TRBJ2-7
CDR3 length: 11
clone size: .
D gene: .
V gene: TRBV7-9
CDR3 protein: CASSGDHEQYF
CDR3 DNA: TGTGCCAGCAGCGGAGACCACGAGCAGTACTTC

J gene: TRBJ1-6
CDR3 length: 13
clone size: .
D gene: .
V gene: TRBV30
CDR3 protein: CAWRAVNYSPLHF
CDR3 DNA: TGTGCCTGGAGGGCAGTGAATTATTCACCCCTCCACTTT

J gene: TRBJ1-1
CDR3 length: 15
clone size: few
D gene: .
V gene: TRBV5-1
CDR3 protein: CASSLEGSVNTEAFF
CDR3 DNA: TGCGCCAGCAGCTTGGAAGGCAGCGTGAACACTGAAGCTTTCTTT

J gene: TRBJ2-2
CDR3 length: 13
clone size: .
D gene: .
V gene: TRBV27
CDR3 protein: CASRRGNTGELFF
CDR3 DNA: TGTGCCAGCAGGCGCGGGAACACCGGGGAGCTGTTTTTT

J gene: TRBJ2-2
CDR3 length: 15
clone size: .
D gene: .
V gene: TRBV7-2
CDR3 protein: CASSLQTANTGELFF
CDR3 DNA: TGTGCCAGCAGCTTACAGACAGCGAACACCGGGGAGCTGTTTTTT

J gene: TRBJ2-7
CDR3 length: 15
clone size: .
D gene: TRBD1
V gene: TRBV18
CDR3 protein: CASSPPNEGAHEQYF
CDR3 DNA: TGTGCCAGCTCACCACCAAATGAGGGGGCCCACGAGCAGTACTTC

J gene: TRBJ2-1
CDR3 length: 16
clone size: .
D gene: TRBD1
V gene: TRBV14
CDR3 protein: CASSRLGQGSYNEQFF
CDR3 DNA: TGTGCCAGCAGCCGACTCGGACAGGGATCCTACAATGAGCAGTTCTTC

J gene: TRBJ1-2
CDR3 length: 13
clone size: .
D gene: .
V gene: TRBV2
CDR3 protein: CASSEDGYGGYTF
CDR3 DNA: TGTGCCAGCAGTGAAGACGGGTACGGCGGCTACACCTTC

J gene: TRBJ1-5
CDR3 length: 13
clone size: .
D gene: .
V gene: TRBV12-3/TRBV12-4
CDR3 protein: CASNRGAIKPQHF
CDR3 DNA: TGTGCCAGCAATCGGGGGGCGATTAAGCCCCAGCATTTT

J gene: TRBJ1-5
CDR3 length: 15
clone size: .
D gene: TRBD1
V gene: TRBV4-3
CDR3 protein: CASSQGTGKGEPQHF
CDR3 DNA: TGCGCCAGCAGCCAAGGGACAGGGAAGGGGGAGCCCCAGCATTTT

J gene: TRBJ1-1
CDR3 length: 12
clone size: few
D gene: .
V gene: TRBV7-9
CDR3 protein: CASSLSYTEAFF
CDR3 DNA: TGTGCCAGCAGCTTATCATACACTGAAGCTTTCTTT

J gene: TRBJ2-6
CDR3 length: 13
clone size: many
D gene: TRBD2
V gene: TRBV2
CDR3 protein: CASFGLAENVLTF
CDR3 DNA: TGTGCCAGCTTCGGACTAGCGGAAAACGTCCTGACTTTC

J gene: TRBJ2-5
CDR3 length: 15
clone size: .
D gene: TRBD2
V gene: TRBV6-2/TRBV6-3
CDR3 protein: CASSYSGTSYPTQYF
CDR3 DNA: TGTGCCAGCAGTTACTCAGGGACTAGTTATCCGACCCAGTACTTC

J gene: TRBJ1-1
CDR3 length: 12
clone size: once
D gene: .
V gene: TRBV15
CDR3 protein: CATSNHGTEAFF
CDR3 DNA: TGTGCCACCAGCAACCACGGCACTGAAGCTTTCTTT

J gene: TRBJ1-5
CDR3 length: 14
clone size: .
D gene: .
V gene: TRBV18
CDR3 protein: CASSLNWSNQPQHF
CDR3 DNA: TGTGCCAGCTCTTTAAACTGGAGCAATCAGCCCCAGCATTTT

J gene: TRBJ2-7
CDR3 length: 17
clone size: .
D gene: .
V gene: TRBV24-1
CDR3 protein: CATSDKINTRGRYEQYF
CDR3 DNA: TGTGCCACCAGTGACAAAATCAACACCAGAGGAAGATACGAGCAGTACTTC

J gene: TRBJ1-1
CDR3 length: 13
clone size: .
D gene: .
V gene: TRBV11-2
CDR3 protein: CASSFQGNTEAFF
CDR3 DNA: TGTGCCAGCAGCTTCCAGGGTAACACTGAAGCTTTCTTT

J gene: TRBJ2-7
CDR3 length: 11
clone size: .
D gene: TRBD2
V gene: TRBV30
CDR3 protein: CACLWGGEQYF
CDR3 DNA: TGTGCCTGCCTGTGGGGGGGCGAGCAGTACTTC

J gene: TRBJ2-7
CDR3 length: 12
clone size: .
D gene: .
V gene: TRBV6-1
CDR3 protein: CASSELLYEQYF
CDR3 DNA: TGTGCCAGCAGTGAACTACTCTACGAGCAGTACTTC

J gene: TRBJ2-7
CDR3 length: 14
clone size: .
D gene: .
V gene: TRBV5-1
CDR3 protein: CASSLSPGDYEQYF
CDR3 DNA: TGCGCCAGCAGCTTAAGCCCAGGGGACTACGAGCAGTACTTC

J gene: TRBJ2-7
CDR3 length: 15
clone size: .
D gene: TRBD2
V gene: TRBV15
CDR3 protein: CATSRDRASGYEQYF
CDR3 DNA: TGTGCCACCAGCAGAGATCGGGCTAGCGGTTACGAGCAGTACTTC

J gene: TRBJ2-2
CDR3 length: 16
clone size: .
D gene: TRBD2
V gene: TRBV2
CDR3 protein: CASTPQAGITTGELFF
CDR3 DNA: TGTGCCAGCACGCCTCAAGCGGGAATAACCACCGGGGAGCTGTTTTTT